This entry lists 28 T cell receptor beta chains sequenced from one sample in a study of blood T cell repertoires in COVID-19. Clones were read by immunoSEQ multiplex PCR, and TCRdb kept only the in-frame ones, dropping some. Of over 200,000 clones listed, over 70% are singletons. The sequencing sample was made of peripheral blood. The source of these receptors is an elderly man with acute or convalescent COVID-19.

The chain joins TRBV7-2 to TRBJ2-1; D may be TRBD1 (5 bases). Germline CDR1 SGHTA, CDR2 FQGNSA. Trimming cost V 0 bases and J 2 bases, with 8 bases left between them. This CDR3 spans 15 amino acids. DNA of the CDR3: TGTGCCAGCAGCTTAGCGGGGCTACCCTACAATGAGCAGTTCTTC. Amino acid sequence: CASSLAGLPYNEQFF.

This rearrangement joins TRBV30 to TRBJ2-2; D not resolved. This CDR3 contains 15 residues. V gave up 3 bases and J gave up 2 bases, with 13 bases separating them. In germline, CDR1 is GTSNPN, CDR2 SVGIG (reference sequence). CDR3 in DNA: TGTGCCTGGAGCCCCGGTTATATAAACACCGGGGAGCTGTTTTTT. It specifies CAWSPGYINTGELFF.

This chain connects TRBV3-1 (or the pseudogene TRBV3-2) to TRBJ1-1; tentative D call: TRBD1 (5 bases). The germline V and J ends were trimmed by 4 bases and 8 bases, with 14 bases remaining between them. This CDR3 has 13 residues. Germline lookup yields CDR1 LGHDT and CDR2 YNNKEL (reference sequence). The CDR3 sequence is CASSLRLDSEAFF. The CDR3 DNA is TGTGCCAGCAGCCTGAGGCTAGACAGCGAAGCTTTCTTT.

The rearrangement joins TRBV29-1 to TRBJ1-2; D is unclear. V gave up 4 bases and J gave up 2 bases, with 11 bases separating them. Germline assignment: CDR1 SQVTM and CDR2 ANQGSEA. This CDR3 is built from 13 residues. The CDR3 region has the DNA TGCAGCGTTGTTTCAGGATTCAACTATGGCTACACCTTC. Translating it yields CSVVSGFNYGYTF.

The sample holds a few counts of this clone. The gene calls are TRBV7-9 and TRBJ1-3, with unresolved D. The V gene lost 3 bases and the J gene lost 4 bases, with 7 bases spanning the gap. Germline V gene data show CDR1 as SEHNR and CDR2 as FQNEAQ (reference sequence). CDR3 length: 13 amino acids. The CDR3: CASSFIRGNTIYF. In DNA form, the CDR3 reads TGTGCCAGCAGCTTCATCAGAGGAAACACCATATATTTT.

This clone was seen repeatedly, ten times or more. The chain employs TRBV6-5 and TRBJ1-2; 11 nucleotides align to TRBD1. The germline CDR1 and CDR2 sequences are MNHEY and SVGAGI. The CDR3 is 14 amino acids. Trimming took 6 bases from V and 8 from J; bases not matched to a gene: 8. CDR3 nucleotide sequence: TGTGCCAGCAGCATAGGACAGGGGGCAGCGGGCTACACCTTC. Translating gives CASSIGQGAAGYTF.

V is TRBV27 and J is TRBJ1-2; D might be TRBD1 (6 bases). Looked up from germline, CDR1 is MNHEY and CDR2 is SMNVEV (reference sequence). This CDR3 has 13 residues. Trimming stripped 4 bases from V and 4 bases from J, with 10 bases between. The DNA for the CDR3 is TGTGCCAGCAGTTCAGAACAGGGCTATGGCTACACCTTC. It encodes CASSSEQGYGYTF.

The CDR3 here is CASSKDSEQYF. In DNA, the CDR3 is TGTGCCAGCAGTAAGGACAGCGAGCAGTACTTC. V usage is TRBV12-3 or TRBV12-4 and J usage is TRBJ2-7; perhaps TRBD1 as D (6 bases). With 5 bases removed from V and 6 bases from J, the gap between germline ends came to 8 bases. The CDR3 consists of 11 residues.

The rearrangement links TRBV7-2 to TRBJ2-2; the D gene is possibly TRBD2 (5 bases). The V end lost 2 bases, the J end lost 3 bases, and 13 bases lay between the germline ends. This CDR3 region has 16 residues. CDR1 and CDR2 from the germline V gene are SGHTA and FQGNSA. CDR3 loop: CASSLIVGVYTGELFF. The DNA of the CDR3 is TGTGCCAGCAGCTTAATTGTGGGAGTATACACCGGGGAGCTGTTTTTT. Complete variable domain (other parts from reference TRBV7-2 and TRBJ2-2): GAGVSQSPSNKVTEKGKDVELRCDPISGHTALYWYRQSLGQGLEFLIYFQGNSAPDKSGLPSDRFSAERTGGSVSTLTIQRTQQEDSAVYLCASSLIVGVYTGELFFGEGSRLTVL.

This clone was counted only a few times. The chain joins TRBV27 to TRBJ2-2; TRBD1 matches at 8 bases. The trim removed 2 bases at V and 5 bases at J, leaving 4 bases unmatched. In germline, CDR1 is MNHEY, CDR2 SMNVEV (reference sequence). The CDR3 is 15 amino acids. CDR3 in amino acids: CASSLGTGFTGELFF. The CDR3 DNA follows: TGTGCCAGCAGTTTAGGGACAGGATTTACCGGGGAGCTGTTTTTT.

In DNA form, the CDR3 reads TGTGCCAGCAGCAGGGACAGTACCGGGGAGCAGTACTTC. It is translated as CASSRDSTGEQYF. The chain joins TRBV11-3 to TRBJ2-7; 7 bases fit TRBD1. Germline V CDR1 and CDR2: SGHNT, YENEEA. The length of the CDR3 is 13 residues. Germline trimming cut 5 bases from V and 7 bases from J; bases unmatched to any gene: 8.

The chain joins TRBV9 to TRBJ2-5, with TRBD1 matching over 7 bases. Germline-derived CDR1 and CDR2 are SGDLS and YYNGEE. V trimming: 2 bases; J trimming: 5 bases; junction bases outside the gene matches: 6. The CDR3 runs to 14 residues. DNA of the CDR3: TGTGCCAGCAGCGTCTCGACAGGGAGCGAGACCCAGTACTTC. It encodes CASSVSTGSETQYF.

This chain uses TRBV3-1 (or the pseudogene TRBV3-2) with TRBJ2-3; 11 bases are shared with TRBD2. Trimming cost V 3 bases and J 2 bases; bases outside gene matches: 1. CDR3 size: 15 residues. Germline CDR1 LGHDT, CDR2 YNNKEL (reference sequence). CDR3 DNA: TGTGCCAGCAGCCAGGGACTAGCGGCCACAGATACGCAGTATTTT. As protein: CASSQGLAATDTQYF.

The CDR3 spells CASSLNRDSNQPQHF. The CDR3 bases are TGTGCCAGCTCTCTTAACAGGGATAGCAATCAGCCCCAGCATTTT. The chain carries TRBV18 and TRBJ1-5; perhaps TRBD1 as D (6 bases). This CDR3 is built from 15 residues. V was cut by 6 bases and J by 0 bases, with 12 bases left in between. Per germline, CDR1 KGHSH and CDR2 LQKENI. The full variable domain, rest sourced from reference TRBV18 and TRBJ1-5, is NAGVMQNPRHLVRRRGQEARLRCSPMKGHSHVYWYRQLPEEGLKFMVYLQKENIIDESGMPKERFSAEFPKEGPSILRIQQVVRGDSAAYFCASSLNRDSNQPQHFGDGTRLSIL.

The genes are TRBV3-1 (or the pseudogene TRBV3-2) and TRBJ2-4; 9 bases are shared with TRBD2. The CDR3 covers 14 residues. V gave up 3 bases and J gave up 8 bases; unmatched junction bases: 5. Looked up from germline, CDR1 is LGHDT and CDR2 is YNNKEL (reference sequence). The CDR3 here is CASSHLAGGDIQYF. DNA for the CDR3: TGTGCCAGCAGCCATCTCGCGGGGGGGGACATTCAGTACTTC.

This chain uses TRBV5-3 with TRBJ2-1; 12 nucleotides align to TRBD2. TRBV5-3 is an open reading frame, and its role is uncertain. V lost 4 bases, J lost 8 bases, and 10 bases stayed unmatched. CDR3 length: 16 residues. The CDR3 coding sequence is TGTGCCAGAAGCGCTCGACTAGCGGGAGTCAGGCATGAGCAGTTCTTC. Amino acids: CARSARLAGVRHEQFF.

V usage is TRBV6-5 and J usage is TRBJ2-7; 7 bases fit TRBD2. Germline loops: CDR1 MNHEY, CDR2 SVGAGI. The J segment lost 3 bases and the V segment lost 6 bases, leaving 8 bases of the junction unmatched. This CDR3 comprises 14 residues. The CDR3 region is CASSYGRQNYEQYF. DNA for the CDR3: TGTGCCAGCAGCTACGGGAGGCAGAACTACGAGCAGTACTTC.

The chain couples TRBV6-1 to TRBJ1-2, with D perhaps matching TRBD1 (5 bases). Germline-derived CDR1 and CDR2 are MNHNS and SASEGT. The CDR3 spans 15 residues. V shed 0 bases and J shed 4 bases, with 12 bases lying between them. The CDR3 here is CASSEAPTARYGYTF. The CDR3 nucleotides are TGTGCCAGCAGTGAAGCGCCGACAGCGCGCTATGGCTACACCTTC.

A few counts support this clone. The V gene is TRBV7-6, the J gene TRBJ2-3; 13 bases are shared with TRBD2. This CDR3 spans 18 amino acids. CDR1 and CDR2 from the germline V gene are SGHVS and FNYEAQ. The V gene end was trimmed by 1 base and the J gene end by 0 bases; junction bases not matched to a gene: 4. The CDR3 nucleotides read TGTGCCAGCAGCTTAGGACTAGCGGGAGGATCTAGCACAGATACGCAGTATTTT. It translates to CASSLGLAGGSSTDTQYF.

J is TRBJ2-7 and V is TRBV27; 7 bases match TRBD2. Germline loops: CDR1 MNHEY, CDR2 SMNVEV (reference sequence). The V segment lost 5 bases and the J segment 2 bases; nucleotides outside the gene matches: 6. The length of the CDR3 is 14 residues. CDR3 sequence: CASSLGGYAYEQYF. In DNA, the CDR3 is TGTGCCAGCAGTCTGGGGGGGTACGCCTACGAGCAGTACTTC.

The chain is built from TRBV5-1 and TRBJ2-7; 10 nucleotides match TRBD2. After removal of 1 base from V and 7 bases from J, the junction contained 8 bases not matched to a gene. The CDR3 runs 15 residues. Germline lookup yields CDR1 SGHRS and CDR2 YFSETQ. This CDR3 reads CASSLPAGGSGEQYF. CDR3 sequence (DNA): TGCGCCAGCAGCTTGCCAGCGGGGGGGTCGGGAGAGCAGTACTTC. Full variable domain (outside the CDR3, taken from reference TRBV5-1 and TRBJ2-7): KAGVTQTPRYLIKTRGQQVTLSCSPISGHRSVSWYQQTPGQGLQFLFEYFSETQRNKGNFPGRFSGRQFSNSRSEMNVSTLELGDSALYLCASSLPAGGSGEQYFGPGTRLTVT.

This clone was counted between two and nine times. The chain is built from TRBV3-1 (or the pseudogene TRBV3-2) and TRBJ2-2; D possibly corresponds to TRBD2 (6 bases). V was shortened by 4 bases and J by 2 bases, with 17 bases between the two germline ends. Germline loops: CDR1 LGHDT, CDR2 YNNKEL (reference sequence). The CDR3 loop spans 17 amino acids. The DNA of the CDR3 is TGTGCCAGCAGCCCCTCCGTTGGTAGCGGAAACACCGGGGAGCTGTTTTTT. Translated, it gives CASSPSVGSGNTGELFF.

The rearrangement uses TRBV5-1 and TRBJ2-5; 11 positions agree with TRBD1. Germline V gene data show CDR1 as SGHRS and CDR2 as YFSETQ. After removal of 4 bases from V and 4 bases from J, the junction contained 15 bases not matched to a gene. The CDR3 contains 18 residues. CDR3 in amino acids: CASSTPGQGGTSRETQYF. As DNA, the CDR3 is TGCGCCAGCAGCACGCCGGGACAGGGGGGAACCTCTCGAGAGACCCAGTACTTC.

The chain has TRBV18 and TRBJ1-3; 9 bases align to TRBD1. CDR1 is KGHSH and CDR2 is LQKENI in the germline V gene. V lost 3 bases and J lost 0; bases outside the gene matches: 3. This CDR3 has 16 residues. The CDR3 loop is CASSPRTGDSGNTIYF. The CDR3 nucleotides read TGTGCCAGCTCACCCCGGACAGGGGACTCTGGAAACACCATATATTTT.

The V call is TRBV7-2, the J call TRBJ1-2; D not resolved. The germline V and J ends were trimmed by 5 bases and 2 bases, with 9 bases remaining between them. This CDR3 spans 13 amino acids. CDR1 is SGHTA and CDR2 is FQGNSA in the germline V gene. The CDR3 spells CASSPQVNYGYTF. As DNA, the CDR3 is TGTGCCAGCAGCCCCCAGGTCAACTATGGCTACACCTTC.

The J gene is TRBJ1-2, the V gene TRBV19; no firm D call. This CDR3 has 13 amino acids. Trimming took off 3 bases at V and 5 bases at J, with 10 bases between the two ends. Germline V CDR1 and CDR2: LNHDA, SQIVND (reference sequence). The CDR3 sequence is CASSMGSGYGYTF. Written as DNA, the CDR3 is TGTGCCAGTAGTATGGGCAGTGGGTATGGCTACACCTTC.

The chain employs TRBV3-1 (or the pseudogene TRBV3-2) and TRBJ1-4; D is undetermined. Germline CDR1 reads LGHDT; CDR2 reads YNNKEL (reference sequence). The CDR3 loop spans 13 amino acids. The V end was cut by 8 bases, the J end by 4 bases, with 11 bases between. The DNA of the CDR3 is TGTGCCAGCCGGGGAATTGGTAATGAAAAACTGTTTTTT. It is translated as CASRGIGNEKLFF.

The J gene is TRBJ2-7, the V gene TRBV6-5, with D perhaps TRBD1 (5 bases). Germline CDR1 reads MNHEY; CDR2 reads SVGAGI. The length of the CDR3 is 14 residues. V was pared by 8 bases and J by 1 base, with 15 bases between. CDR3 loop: CASRRTSISYEQYF. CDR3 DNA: TGTGCCAGCCGCCGGACAAGCATATCCTACGAGCAGTACTTC.